The 18 T cell receptor beta chains listed next were all sequenced from one sample in a study of post-analysis software for immune sequencing data. Study results and limitations: Among 4 or 5 TRBV segments more frequent in patients than controls were TRBV5-6, TRBV5-1 and TRBV20-1.

Their recognized antigens are unknown. TCR beta cDNA libraries had unique molecular identifiers. TCRdb redid the calling of the PCR reads with MiXCR, one entry per CDR3 protein. This table has about 760,000 distinct CDR3 sequences, 25% to 30% appearing once. The specimen sequenced was blood. Source of these receptors: a girl under 18 with multiple sclerosis.

A few counts support this clonotype. The CDR3 DNA reads TGTGCCAGCAGACGACAGGGGGCGGGCACTGAAGCTTTCTTT. Encoded protein: CASRRQGAGTEAFF. The genes are TRBV11-2 and TRBJ1-1; TRBD1 aligns across 10 bases. The CDR3 consists of 14 residues. V gave up 6 bases and J gave up 4 bases; unmatched junction bases: 5. Germline CDR1 and CDR2: SGHAT and FQNNGV.

The V call is TRBV12-3 or TRBV12-4, the J call TRBJ2-3; the D gene is possibly TRBD1 (6 bases). Trimming stripped 5 bases from V and 4 bases from J, with 16 bases between. The CDR3 length is 15 residues. The CDR3 bases are TGTGCCAGCAGTGAACTCGACAGGCCAGCAGATACGCAGTATTTT. Translated, it gives CASSELDRPADTQYF.

Remarks on this clonotype: Compared with germline, one end of the junction differs, possibly owing to a read error. The V and J genes are TRBV18 and TRBJ2-3; D possibly corresponds to TRBD1 (5 bases). CDR3 length: 13 residues. Germline CDR1 is KGHSH and CDR2 is LQKENI. Here the CDR3 reads CASSRPSTGTQYF. Written as DNA, the CDR3 is TGTGCCAGCTCACGGCCCAGCACAGGTACGCAGTATTTT.

This clonotype was recorded a few times. This chain uses TRBV3-1 with TRBJ2-1; 7 nucleotides agree with TRBD2. This CDR3 is built from 16 residues. J was trimmed by 0 bases and V by 1 base; bases with no gene match: 3. Germline CDR1 and CDR2: LGHDT and YNNKEL (reference sequence). The DNA of the CDR3 is TGTGCCAGCAGCCAAGTCAGCGGGACCTCCTACAATGAGCAGTTCTTC. It encodes CASSQVSGTSYNEQFF.

V usage is TRBV7-2 and J usage is TRBJ1-2; 12 bases line up with TRBD1. Per the germline V gene, CDR1 is SGHTA and CDR2 is FQGNSA. The CDR3 loop spans 15 amino acids. V shed 5 bases, J shed 5 bases, and the junction held 6 bases outside the gene matches. CDR3 nucleotide sequence: TGTGCCAGCAGCGCCCCGGGACAGGGGGCGTATGGCTACACCTTC. Translated: CASSAPGQGAYGYTF.

This clonotype was seen only a few times. The chain couples TRBV3-1 to TRBJ2-5; D gene ambiguous. With 0 bases removed from V and 1 base from J, the gap between germline ends came to 9 bases. CDR3 size: 15 residues. Germline CDR1 is LGHDT and CDR2 is YNNKEL (reference sequence). This chain's CDR3 is CASSQDPARQETQYF. CDR3 sequence (DNA): TGTGCCAGCAGCCAAGATCCCGCCCGCCAAGAGACCCAGTACTTC.

This chain links TRBV28 with TRBJ2-7; D not resolved. The CDR3 contains 15 residues. Germline assignment: CDR1 MDHEN and CDR2 SYDVKM. With 2 bases removed from V and 0 bases from J, the gap between germline ends came to 11 bases. DNA for the CDR3: TGTGCCAGCAGTTTAGGTGGGCTTAACTCCTACGAGCAGTACTTC. Its translation: CASSLGGLNSYEQYF. The entire variable domain, with the rest obtained from reference TRBV28 and TRBJ2-7, is as follows: DVKVTQSSRYLVKRTGEKVFLECVQDMDHENMFWYRQDPGLGLRLIYFSYDVKMKEKGDIPEGYSVSREKKERFSLILESASTNQTSMYLCASSLGGLNSYEQYFGPGTRLTVT.

This clonotype was observed a few times. The rearrangement uses TRBV20-1 and TRBJ2-1; D gene uncertain. The V gene lost 0 bases and the J gene lost 0 bases, with 9 bases spanning the gap. Looked up from germline, CDR1 is DFQATT and CDR2 is SNEGSKA (reference sequence). CDR3 length: 15 residues. As DNA, the CDR3 is TGCAGTGCTAGAGAGACCGGGCTCTCCTACAATGAGCAGTTCTTC. Translation: CSARETGLSYNEQFF.

The chain joins TRBV28 to TRBJ2-1; TRBD2 might be the D (5 bases). The V gene's germline CDR1 is MDHEN and CDR2 SYDVKM. This CDR3 has 15 amino acids. Trimming took 3 bases from V and 4 from J, leaving 13 bases between them. CDR3 in amino acids: CASSFGRALYNEQFF. For the CDR3, the DNA is TGTGCCAGCAGTTTCGGGCGGGCCCTTTACAATGAGCAGTTCTTC.

This clonotype was detected a few times. CDR3 protein: CASSPEGTQGASQPQHF. The CDR3 DNA is TGTGCCAGCAGCCCAGAGGGAACACAGGGGGCAAGTCAGCCCCAGCATTTT. The rearrangement joins TRBV4-2 to TRBJ1-5; 9 nucleotides line up with TRBD1. The V gene's germline CDR1 is LGHNA and CDR2 YNFKEQ. V gave up 4 bases and J gave up 6 bases; unmatched junction bases: 13. The CDR3 is made up of 17 amino acids.

This clonotype was seen a few times. The CDR3 region is CASSEDPSSYNEQFF. The CDR3 DNA reads as TGTGCCAGCAGTGAGGACCCGAGCTCCTACAATGAGCAGTTCTTC. The rearrangement links TRBV6-4 to TRBJ2-1; D gene ambiguous. Germline V gene sequence: CDR1 MRHNA, CDR2 SNTAGT. The length of the CDR3 is 15 residues. V lost 3 bases and J lost 0, with 9 bases in between.

This clonotype was counted between two and nine times. The CDR3 nucleotides read TGTGCCAGCAGTTTTGAGATTGATGTAGGGCCTTCCTTCCAGGACTACACCTTC. Translation: CASSFEIDVGPSFQDYTF. The gene calls are TRBV12-3 or TRBV12-4 and TRBJ1-2; D call uncertain. V gave up 3 bases and J gave up 10 bases, with 30 bases separating them. The CDR3 length is 18 residues.

V usage is TRBV29-1 and J usage is TRBJ1-1; 10 bases agree with TRBD1. J lost 4 bases, V lost 7 bases, and 15 bases had no gene match. Germline V CDR1 and CDR2: SQVTM, ANQGSEA. CDR3 length: 16 amino acids. The CDR3 coding sequence is TGCAGCGCCTGTGGGGACAGGGGTTCGCGTGGCACTGAAGCTTTCTTT. It specifies CSACGDRGSRGTEAFF.

Here the CDR3 reads CSVEGLGQGRETQYF. CDR3 nucleotides: TGCAGCGTTGAAGGTCTTGGACAGGGCAGAGAGACCCAGTACTTC. This chain uses TRBV29-1 with TRBJ2-5, with 8 bases identical to TRBD1. The CDR3 runs 15 residues. Per the germline V gene, CDR1 is SQVTM and CDR2 is ANQGSEA. Trimming at V came to 1 base and at J to 4 bases, leaving 8 bases not matched to a gene.

The V gene is TRBV3-1, the J gene TRBJ1-5; the D is unclear. Per the germline V gene, CDR1 is LGHDT and CDR2 is YNNKEL (reference sequence). The V end was cut by 0 bases, the J end by 6 bases, with 6 bases between. This CDR3 spans 13 amino acids. The CDR3 DNA is TGTGCCAGCAGCCAAGATCACGCTCAGCCCCAGCATTTT. Amino acids: CASSQDHAQPQHF.

This sequence joins TRBV6-1 and TRBJ2-7; D might be TRBD1 (5 bases). The V gene's germline CDR1 is MNHNS and CDR2 SASEGT. V shed 2 bases and J shed 5 bases, with 19 bases lying between them. The CDR3 is made up of 16 amino acids. CDR3 coding DNA: TGTGCCAGCAGTGAACGTGGTGGGGCGTTGGTCCACGAGCAGTACTTC. This codes for CASSERGGALVHEQYF.

J is TRBJ1-2 and V is TRBV5-5, with a tentative D call TRBD1 (5 bases). The length of the CDR3 is 16 residues. V gave up 0 bases and J gave up 0 bases, with 12 bases separating them. CDR1 and CDR2 (germline): SGHKS, YYEKEE (reference sequence). The CDR3 sequence: CASSLVTATANYGYTF. DNA of the CDR3: TGTGCCAGCAGCTTGGTAACAGCGACAGCTAACTATGGCTACACCTTC.

This clonotype was seen just once. CDR3 coding DNA: TGTGCCAGCAGTTTGGGTGGGAGGATGAGTAATGAGCAGTTCTTC. It is translated as CASSLGGRMSNEQFF. V gene TRBV7-9 combines with J gene TRBJ2-1, with D tentatively TRBD2 (6 bases). With 6 bases removed from V and 7 bases from J, the gap between germline ends came to 19 bases. Germline CDR1 reads SEHNR; CDR2 reads FQNEAQ (reference sequence). The CDR3 consists of 15 residues.